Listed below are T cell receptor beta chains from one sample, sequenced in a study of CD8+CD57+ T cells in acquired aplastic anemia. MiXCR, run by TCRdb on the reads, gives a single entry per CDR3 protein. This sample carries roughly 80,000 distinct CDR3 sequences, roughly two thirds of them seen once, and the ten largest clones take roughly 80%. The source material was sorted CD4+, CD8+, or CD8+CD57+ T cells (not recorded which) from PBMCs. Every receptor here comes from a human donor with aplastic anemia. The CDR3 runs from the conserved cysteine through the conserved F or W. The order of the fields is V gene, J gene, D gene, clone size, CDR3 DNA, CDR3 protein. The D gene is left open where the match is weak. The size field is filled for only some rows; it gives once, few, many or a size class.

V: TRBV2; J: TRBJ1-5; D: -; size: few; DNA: TGTGCCAGCAGTGAGGGGAGCTATAGCAATCAGCCCCAGCATTTT; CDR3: CASSEGSYSNQPQHF
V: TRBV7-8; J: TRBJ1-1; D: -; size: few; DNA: TGTGCCAGCAGCTTTAAGTTGCTCACTGAAGCTTTCTTT; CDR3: CASSFKLLTEAFF
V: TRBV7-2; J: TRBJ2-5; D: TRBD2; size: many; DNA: TGTGCCAGCAGCTTAAGTCAGCGGGGGCGGTGGGAGACCCAGTACTTC; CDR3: CASSLSQRGRWETQYF
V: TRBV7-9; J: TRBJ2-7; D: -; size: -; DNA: TGTGCCAGCAGCTTAATAGTCTACGAGCAGTACTTC; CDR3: CASSLIVYEQYF
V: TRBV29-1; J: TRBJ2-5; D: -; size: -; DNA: TGCAGCGTTGAGAGAGGGCTAGAGACCCAGTACTTC; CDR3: CSVERGLETQYF
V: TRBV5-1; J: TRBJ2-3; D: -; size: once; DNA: TGCGCCAGCAGCGAGGACGGTACGCAGTATTTT; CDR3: CASSEDGTQYF
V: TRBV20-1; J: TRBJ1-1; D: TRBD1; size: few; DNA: TGCAGTGCTTTGGGGGACAGTCCTGAAGCTTTCTTT; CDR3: CSALGDSPEAFF
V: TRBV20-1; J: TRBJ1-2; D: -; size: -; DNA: TGCAGTGCGAGTGCCCCGTGGCAGGACTATGGCTACACCTTC; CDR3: CSASAPWQDYGYTF
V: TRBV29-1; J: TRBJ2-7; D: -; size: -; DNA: TGCAGCGTTGAAGGGACTGCCTCCTACGAGCAGTACTTC; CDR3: CSVEGTASYEQYF
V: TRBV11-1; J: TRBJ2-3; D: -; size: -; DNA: TGTGCCAGCAGCCTGGAGACTACGGGGAGCACAGATACGCAGTATTTT; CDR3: CASSLETTGSTDTQYF
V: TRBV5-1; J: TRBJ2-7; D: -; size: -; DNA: TGCGCCAGCAGCTTGATACTAGCCGGGGGCGAGCAGTACTTC; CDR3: CASSLILAGGEQYF
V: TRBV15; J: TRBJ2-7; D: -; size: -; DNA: TGTGCCACCAGCAGGGATCACTACGAGCAGTACTTC; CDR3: CATSRDHYEQYF
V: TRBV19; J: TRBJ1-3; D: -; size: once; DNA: TGTGCCAGTAGTGGGGTTGCTGGAAACACCATATATTTT; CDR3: CASSGVAGNTIYF
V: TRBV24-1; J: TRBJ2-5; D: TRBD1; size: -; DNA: TGTGCCACCAGTGATATACGGACAGGGGGCGCGGAGACCCAGTACTTC; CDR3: CATSDIRTGGAETQYF
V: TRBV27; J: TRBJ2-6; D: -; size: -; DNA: TGTGCCAGCAGTACGGGGCACTCTGGGGCCAACGTCCTGACTTTC; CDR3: CASSTGHSGANVLTF
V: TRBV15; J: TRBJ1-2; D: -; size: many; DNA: TGTGCCACCAGCAGAGTCAGGACAGATAACTATGGCTACACCTTC; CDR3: CATSRVRTDNYGYTF
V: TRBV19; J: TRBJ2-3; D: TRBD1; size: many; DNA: TGTGCCAGTAGTGGGACAGGGGGCTGGGATACGCAGTATTTT; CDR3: CASSGTGGWDTQYF
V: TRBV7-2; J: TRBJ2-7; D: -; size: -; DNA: TGTGCCAGCAGCTTCCTCCGACACGAGCAGTACTTC; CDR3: CASSFLRHEQYF
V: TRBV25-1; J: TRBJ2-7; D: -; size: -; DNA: TGTGCCAGCGGGGACGGTGCTTCCTACGAGCAGTACTTC; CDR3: CASGDGASYEQYF
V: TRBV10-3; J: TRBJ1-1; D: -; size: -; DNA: TGTGCCATCAGTGTAGGGTGGGAGGGTAACACTGAAGCTTTCTTT; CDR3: CAISVGWEGNTEAFF
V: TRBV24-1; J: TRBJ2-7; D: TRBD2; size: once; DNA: TGTGCCACCAGTGACTCCCCGACTAGCGGGAGAGACGAGCAGTACTTC; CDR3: CATSDSPTSGRDEQYF
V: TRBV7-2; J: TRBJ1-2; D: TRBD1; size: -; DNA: TGTGCCAGCACCCAGGGGGCACGGTATGGCTACACCTTC; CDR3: CASTQGARYGYTF
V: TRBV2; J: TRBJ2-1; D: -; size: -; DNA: TGTGCCGTGAGGCAGCGCGACCTAGTATCCTACAATGAGCAGTTCTTC; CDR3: CAVRQRDLVSYNEQFF
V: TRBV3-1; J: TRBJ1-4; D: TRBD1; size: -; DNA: TGTGCCAGCAGCCAAGTAGGACAGGGGGGCGAAAAACTGTTTTTT; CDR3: CASSQVGQGGEKLFF
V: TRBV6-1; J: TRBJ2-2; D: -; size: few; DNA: TGTGCCAGCACGACAGGTCCCTTAAACACCGGGGAGCTGTTTTTT; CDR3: CASTTGPLNTGELFF
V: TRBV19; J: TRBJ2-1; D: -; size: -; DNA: TGTGCCAGTAGTAAAGTCGGCAATGAGCAGTTCTTC; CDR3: CASSKVGNEQFF
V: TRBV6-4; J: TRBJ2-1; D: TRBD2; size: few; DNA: TGTGCCAGCAGTGAGTCCGGGACTAGCGGTTACAATGAGCAGTTCTTC; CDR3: CASSESGTSGYNEQFF
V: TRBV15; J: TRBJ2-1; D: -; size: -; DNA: TGTGCCACCAGCAGAGTCCCTAGCCGAAGGTCCTACAATGAGCAGTTCTTC; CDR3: CATSRVPSRRSYNEQFF
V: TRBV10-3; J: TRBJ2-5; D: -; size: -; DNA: TGTGCCATCAGTGAAAACGGAGAGACCCAGTACTTC; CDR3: CAISENGETQYF
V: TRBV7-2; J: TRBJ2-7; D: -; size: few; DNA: TGTGCCAGCAGCCAAGAATGGGGAAACTACGAGCAGTACTTC; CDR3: CASSQEWGNYEQYF
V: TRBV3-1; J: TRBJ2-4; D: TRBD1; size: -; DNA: TGTGCCAGCAGCCACCCGGGACAGGGTTACATTCAGTACTTC; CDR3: CASSHPGQGYIQYF
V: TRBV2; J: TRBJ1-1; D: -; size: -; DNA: TGTGCCAGCAGTACGGGACAGAACACTGAAGCTTTCTTT; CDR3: CASSTGQNTEAFF